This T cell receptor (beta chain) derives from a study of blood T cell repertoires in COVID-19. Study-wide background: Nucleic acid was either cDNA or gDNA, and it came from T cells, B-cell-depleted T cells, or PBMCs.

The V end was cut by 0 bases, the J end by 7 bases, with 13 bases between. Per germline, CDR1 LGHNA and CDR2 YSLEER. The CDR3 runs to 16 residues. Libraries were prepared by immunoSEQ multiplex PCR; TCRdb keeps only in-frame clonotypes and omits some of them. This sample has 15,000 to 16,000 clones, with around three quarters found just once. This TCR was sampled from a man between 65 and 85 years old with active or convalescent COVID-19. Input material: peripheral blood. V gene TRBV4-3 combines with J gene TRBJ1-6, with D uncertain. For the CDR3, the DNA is TGCGCCAGCAGCCAAGATCCCTCTCTAGGCAATTCACCCCTCCACTTT. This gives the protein CASSQDPSLGNSPLHF.